This T cell receptor (beta chain) was sequenced in a study of low-dose radiotherapy and immunotherapy resistance in tumors. Across the study: Cohort 2, a group dosed every two weeks at 1 Gy per fraction, received 13 Gy in total over 26 weeks. Treatment consisted of nivolumab 240 mg every two weeks and ipilimumab 1 mg/kg every six weeks, given intravenously to patients.

First-strand cDNA relied on TRAV- and TRBV-specific primers spanning alpha and beta chains. For amplifying TCRs, the PCR ran for about 22 cycles with Phusion, which was used together with a constant-region primer and the adapter on the V primers. In TCRdb, the reads were re-called with MiXCR into one record per CDR3 protein. The data show about 58,000 distinct CDR3 sequences, with 20% to 25% seen just once and 6.7% held by the top ten. The CDR3 runs to 18 residues. V lost 5 bases, J lost 5 bases, and 27 bases lay in between. CDR1 and CDR2 from the germline V gene are KGHSH and LQKENI. This clonotype was found many times. Regarding time point: after trial treatment. Indicated treatment: LDRT plus nivolumab, ipilimumab, low-dose cyclophosphamide and aspirin (RACIN trial). Donors were given nivolumab, ipilimumab, aspirin, low-dose cyclophosphamide and low-dose radiotherapy.

This chain joins TRBV18 and TRBJ1-2; no clear D gene. The sample in question was PBMCs, obtained after low-dose radiotherapy plus immunotherapy. The sequence came from a male donor with prostate cancer. CDR3 DNA: TGTGCCAGCTCATTCTCCCCGTTATCTTTGATAGAAGGATATGGCTACACCTTC. It translates to CASSFSPLSLIEGYGYTF.